Given below is one T cell receptor beta chain in context. What it recognizes is unknown. These data belong to a study of blood T cells in healthy people across ages. Looking at the study overall: Template switching caught about one barcoded beta molecule for each two T cells. General study points: The CMV status of each donor remained undetermined, and this could have confounded shifts in expanded clonotypes.

A sample-barcoded 5' primer and a J-beta primer mix were used in a second PCR of roughly 7 to 12 cycles. TCRdb called the 5' RACE reads again in MiXCR, with one record for every CDR3 protein. This sample has approximately 800,000 distinct CDR3 sequences; under 40% occur once, and the top ten carry over 10%. Germline assignment: CDR1 SGHTA and CDR2 FQGNSA. CDR3 length: 19 amino acids. This clonotype was sampled from a man aged 18 to 29 in good health. J is TRBJ2-4 and V is TRBV7-2; 12 bases are a match to TRBD2. The DNA end favors TRBJ2-5, so the J call may be wrong. The specimen was blood. The CDR3 loop is CASSLVGLAGGPDPETQYF. The CDR3, as DNA: TGTGCCAGCAGCTTAGTAGGTCTAGCGGGGGGGCCAGATCCAGAGACCCAGTACTTC.